Listed below are T cell receptor beta chains from one sample, sequenced in a study of Ad26.COV2.S vaccination and SARS-CoV-2 variants. TCRdb's copy holds only in-frame clones and misses some; the assay was immunoSEQ multiplex PCR. In the table there are about 480,000 clones, roughly 89% of which are singletons. The sequencing here drew on peripheral blood, taken in a trial of Ad26.COV2.S vaccine versus placebo. These receptors came from a person between 18 and 65 years old who received the Ad26.COV2.S COVID-19 vaccine or a placebo. The CDR3 runs from the conserved cysteine through the conserved F or W. The order of the fields is J gene, V gene, D gene, clone size, CDR3 protein, CDR3 DNA. The D gene is left open where the match is weak. The size entry is marked missing in some rows and otherwise reads once, few, many or a size class.

J gene: TRBJ2-1; V gene: TRBV4-3; D gene: NA; clone size: NA; CDR3 protein: CASSQSDFSSYNEQFF; CDR3 DNA: TGCGCCAGCAGCCAATCGGATTTCAGCTCCTACAATGAGCAGTTCTTC
J gene: TRBJ2-2; V gene: TRBV27; D gene: NA; clone size: NA; CDR3 protein: CASSLGAGVYTGELFF; CDR3 DNA: TGTGCCAGCAGTTTAGGGGCAGGGGTGTACACCGGGGAGCTGTTTTTT
J gene: TRBJ1-2; V gene: TRBV6-2/TRBV6-3; D gene: NA; clone size: NA; CDR3 protein: CASSLIRDNGGYTF; CDR3 DNA: TGTGCCAGCAGTTTGATCCGGGACAACGGGGGCTACACCTTC
J gene: TRBJ1-5; V gene: TRBV3-1/TRBV3-2; D gene: TRBD1; clone size: NA; CDR3 protein: CASSVPGQGAGQPQHF; CDR3 DNA: TGTGCCAGCAGCGTTCCGGGACAGGGGGCTGGACAGCCCCAGCATTTT
J gene: TRBJ1-4; V gene: TRBV6-2/TRBV6-3; D gene: NA; clone size: NA; CDR3 protein: CASSYGWGTNEKLFF; CDR3 DNA: TGTGCCAGCAGTTACGGTTGGGGGACTAATGAAAAACTGTTTTTT
J gene: TRBJ2-7; V gene: TRBV9; D gene: NA; clone size: NA; CDR3 protein: CASSLRPFDEQYF; CDR3 DNA: TGTGCCAGCAGCTTACGGCCCTTCGACGAGCAGTACTTC
J gene: TRBJ1-2; V gene: TRBV2; D gene: NA; clone size: few; CDR3 protein: CASSEMVTVYGYTF; CDR3 DNA: TGTGCCAGCAGTGAAATGGTGACAGTCTATGGCTACACCTTC
J gene: TRBJ2-3; V gene: TRBV19; D gene: NA; clone size: NA; CDR3 protein: CASSEVAAHTDTQYF; CDR3 DNA: TGTGCCAGTAGTGAGGTAGCGGCCCACACAGATACGCAGTATTTT
J gene: TRBJ1-2; V gene: TRBV29-1; D gene: NA; clone size: few; CDR3 protein: CSVTGLDYGYTF; CDR3 DNA: TGCAGCGTGACAGGTCTCGACTATGGCTACACCTTC
J gene: TRBJ2-7; V gene: TRBV30; D gene: TRBD2; clone size: NA; CDR3 protein: CAWTGLAGAGEQYF; CDR3 DNA: TGTGCCTGGACAGGACTAGCGGGAGCGGGTGAGCAGTACTTC
J gene: TRBJ2-7; V gene: TRBV5-4; D gene: TRBD2; clone size: NA; CDR3 protein: CASSFGGATGEQYF; CDR3 DNA: TGTGCCAGCAGCTTCGGGGGGGCGACTGGCGAGCAGTACTTC
J gene: TRBJ2-4; V gene: TRBV19; D gene: TRBD1; clone size: NA; CDR3 protein: CASTSGQGIAKNIQYF; CDR3 DNA: TGTGCCAGTACCAGTGGACAGGGGATAGCCAAAAACATTCAGTACTTC
J gene: TRBJ2-1; V gene: TRBV6-5; D gene: TRBD2; clone size: NA; CDR3 protein: CASNVAGGPYEQFF; CDR3 DNA: TGTGCCAGCAACGTAGCGGGAGGGCCCTATGAGCAGTTCTTC
J gene: TRBJ2-1; V gene: TRBV5-1; D gene: NA; clone size: NA; CDR3 protein: CASSLSSVRSNEQFF; CDR3 DNA: TGCGCCAGCAGCTTGTCCAGCGTGAGGTCCAATGAGCAGTTCTTC
J gene: TRBJ2-1; V gene: TRBV9; D gene: TRBD2; clone size: NA; CDR3 protein: CASGREATSYNEQFF; CDR3 DNA: TGTGCCAGCGGGCGGGAGGCCACCTCCTACAATGAGCAGTTCTTC
J gene: TRBJ2-1; V gene: TRBV4-2; D gene: NA; clone size: NA; CDR3 protein: CASSQSSFSYNEQFF; CDR3 DNA: TGTGCCAGCAGCCAATCTAGTTTCTCCTACAATGAGCAGTTCTTC
J gene: TRBJ2-7; V gene: TRBV28; D gene: NA; clone size: NA; CDR3 protein: CASSFGNAYEQYF; CDR3 DNA: TGTGCCAGCAGTTTCGGGAACGCCTACGAGCAGTACTTC
J gene: TRBJ1-4; V gene: TRBV11-3; D gene: NA; clone size: NA; CDR3 protein: CASSYPAGVEANEKLFF; CDR3 DNA: TGTGCCAGCAGCTACCCTGCGGGGGTCGAGGCTAATGAAAAACTGTTTTTT
J gene: TRBJ2-5; V gene: TRBV6-5; D gene: NA; clone size: few; CDR3 protein: CASSSLYNEQETQYF; CDR3 DNA: TGTGCCAGCAGTTCCCTTTACAATGAACAAGAGACCCAGTACTTC
J gene: TRBJ2-3; V gene: TRBV15; D gene: NA; clone size: NA; CDR3 protein: CATSRVVRAVTDTQYF; CDR3 DNA: TGTGCCACCAGCAGAGTGGTCAGAGCGGTCACAGATACGCAGTATTTT
J gene: TRBJ1-3; V gene: TRBV7-8; D gene: NA; clone size: NA; CDR3 protein: CASSPSGGGLSLTGNTIYF; CDR3 DNA: TGTGCCAGCAGCCCAAGTGGAGGCGGTTTGAGTTTGACCGGAAACACCATATATTTT
J gene: TRBJ2-7; V gene: TRBV29-1; D gene: NA; clone size: NA; CDR3 protein: CSVKGSYEQYF; CDR3 DNA: TGCAGCGTGAAGGGCTCCTACGAGCAGTACTTC
J gene: TRBJ2-3; V gene: TRBV5-1; D gene: TRBD2; clone size: NA; CDR3 protein: CASSHGTSGSATDTQYF; CDR3 DNA: TGCGCCAGCAGCCATGGGACTAGCGGGAGTGCAACAGATACGCAGTATTTT
J gene: TRBJ2-7; V gene: TRBV11-3; D gene: TRBD2; clone size: NA; CDR3 protein: CASSQGTSGRSEQYF; CDR3 DNA: TGTGCCAGCAGTCAGGGGACTAGCGGGAGGAGCGAGCAGTACTTC
J gene: TRBJ2-1; V gene: TRBV6-2/TRBV6-3; D gene: TRBD2; clone size: NA; CDR3 protein: CASSYGLAAYNEQFF; CDR3 DNA: TGTGCCAGCAGTTACGGACTAGCGGCCTACAATGAGCAGTTCTTC
J gene: TRBJ2-1; V gene: TRBV9; D gene: TRBD2; clone size: NA; CDR3 protein: CASSVGLAGARNEQFF; CDR3 DNA: TGTGCCAGCAGCGTCGGACTAGCGGGAGCTCGGAATGAGCAGTTCTTC
J gene: TRBJ2-5; V gene: TRBV30; D gene: NA; clone size: NA; CDR3 protein: CAWSVIETQYF; CDR3 DNA: TGTGCCTGGAGTGTAATCGAGACCCAGTACTTC
J gene: TRBJ2-7; V gene: TRBV7-2; D gene: NA; clone size: NA; CDR3 protein: CASRYRPLSSYEQYF; CDR3 DNA: TGTGCCAGCAGGTACAGGCCTCTAAGCTCCTACGAGCAGTACTTC
J gene: TRBJ1-1; V gene: TRBV5-1; D gene: NA; clone size: NA; CDR3 protein: CASSLGNVAPNTEAFF; CDR3 DNA: TGCGCCAGCAGCTTGGGCAATGTCGCGCCTAACACTGAAGCTTTCTTT
J gene: TRBJ2-3; V gene: TRBV7-3; D gene: NA; clone size: NA; CDR3 protein: CASSPGGADTQYF; CDR3 DNA: TGTGCCAGCAGCCCTGGAGGGGCAGATACGCAGTATTTT
J gene: TRBJ2-3; V gene: TRBV20-1; D gene: NA; clone size: NA; CDR3 protein: CSPEEGDTQYF; CDR3 DNA: TGCAGTCCAGAAGAAGGAGATACGCAGTATTTT